This T cell receptor beta chain was profiled in a study of breast tumors, draining lymph nodes, adjacent tissues. V lost 6 bases to trimming and J lost 7 bases; unmatched junction nucleotides: 7. From germline, CDR1 is SGDLS and CDR2 YYNGEE. The CDR3 is made up of 14 amino acids. TCRdb re-called the multiplex PCR reads with MiXCR, one entry per CDR3 protein. The data hold 150,000 to 250,000 distinct CDR3 sequences, with approximately 33% observed a single time. The lymph nodes were axillary draining lymph nodes from breast cancer patients. The sequenced material came from axillary lymph node tissue. This sequence was found in a female donor with breast cancer. Some clones in this sample may be carry-over from other donors' samples. V is TRBV9 and J is TRBJ2-7, with 13 bases identical to TRBD2. The DNA of the CDR3 is TGTGCCAGCACCACTAGCGGGAGGGCCTTTGAGCAGTACTTC. Encoded protein: CASTTSGRAFEQYF.